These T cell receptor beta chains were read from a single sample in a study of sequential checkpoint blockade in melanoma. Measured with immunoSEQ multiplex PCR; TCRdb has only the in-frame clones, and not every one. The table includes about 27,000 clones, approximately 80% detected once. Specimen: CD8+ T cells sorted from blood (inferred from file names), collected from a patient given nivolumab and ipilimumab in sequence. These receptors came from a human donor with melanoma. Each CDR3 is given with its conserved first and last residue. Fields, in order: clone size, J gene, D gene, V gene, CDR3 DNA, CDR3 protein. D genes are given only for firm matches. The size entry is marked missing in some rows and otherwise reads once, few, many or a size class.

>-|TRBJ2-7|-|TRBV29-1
TGCAGCGTTGGAGGCAGCTACTACGAGCAGTACTTC
CSVGGSYYEQYF
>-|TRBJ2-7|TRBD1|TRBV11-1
TGTGCCAGCAGCTGGGACAGGGGGTCCTACGAGCAGTACTTC
CASSWDRGSYEQYF
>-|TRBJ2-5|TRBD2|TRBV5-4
TGTGCCAGCAGCTTGTACAGCGGGGTGGAGACCCAGTACTTC
CASSLYSGVETQYF
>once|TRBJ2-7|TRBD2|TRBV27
TGTGCCAGCAGTTTGAGCGGGAGTTGGGCCCCCTACGAGCAGTACTTC
CASSLSGSWAPYEQYF
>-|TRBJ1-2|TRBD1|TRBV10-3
TGTGCCAACCACAGGGGAGGAGGGCTTAGCTACACCTTC
CANHRGGGLSYTF
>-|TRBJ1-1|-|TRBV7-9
TGTGCCAGCAGCGTACTAGACACAAACACTGAAGCTTTCTTT
CASSVLDTNTEAFF
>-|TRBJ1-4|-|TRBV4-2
TGTGCCAGCAGCCCTACAAAACAGGGTTGGGAAAAACTGTTTTTT
CASSPTKQGWEKLFF
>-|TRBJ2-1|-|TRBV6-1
TGTGCCAGCAGTGAAGCGCCTGGGGGCAGAGCGAATGAGCAGTTCTTC
CASSEAPGGRANEQFF
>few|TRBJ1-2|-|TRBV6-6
TGTGCCAGCAGTTACTCTTTCGGGAGCAGTGGCTACACCTTC
CASSYSFGSSGYTF
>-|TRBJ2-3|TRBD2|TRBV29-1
TGCAGCGTTGAAGATCTAGGACTAGGGAGCACAGATACGCAGTATTTT
CSVEDLGLGSTDTQYF
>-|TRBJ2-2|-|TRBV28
TGTGCCAGCAGTCATCGACTCAATGAGTTCCCTGAGAACACCGGGGAGCTGTTTTTT
CASSHRLNEFPENTGELFF
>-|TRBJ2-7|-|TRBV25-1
TGTGCCAGCAGTCTTAGCTACGAGCAGTACTTC
CASSLSYEQYF